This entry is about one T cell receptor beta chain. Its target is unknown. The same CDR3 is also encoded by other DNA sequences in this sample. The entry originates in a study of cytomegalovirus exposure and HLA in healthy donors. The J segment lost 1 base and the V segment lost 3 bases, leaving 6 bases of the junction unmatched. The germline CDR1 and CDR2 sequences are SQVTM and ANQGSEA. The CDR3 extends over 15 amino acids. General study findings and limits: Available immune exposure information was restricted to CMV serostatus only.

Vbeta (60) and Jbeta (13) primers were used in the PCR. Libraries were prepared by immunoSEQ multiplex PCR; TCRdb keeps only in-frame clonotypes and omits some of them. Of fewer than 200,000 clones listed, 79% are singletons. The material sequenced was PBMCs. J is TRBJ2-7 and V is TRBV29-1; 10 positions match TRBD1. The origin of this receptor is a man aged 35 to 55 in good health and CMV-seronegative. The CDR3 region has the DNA TGCAGCGTTGAGATGGAGGACAGGGGGTCCTACGAGCAGTACTTC. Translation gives CSVEMEDRGSYEQYF.